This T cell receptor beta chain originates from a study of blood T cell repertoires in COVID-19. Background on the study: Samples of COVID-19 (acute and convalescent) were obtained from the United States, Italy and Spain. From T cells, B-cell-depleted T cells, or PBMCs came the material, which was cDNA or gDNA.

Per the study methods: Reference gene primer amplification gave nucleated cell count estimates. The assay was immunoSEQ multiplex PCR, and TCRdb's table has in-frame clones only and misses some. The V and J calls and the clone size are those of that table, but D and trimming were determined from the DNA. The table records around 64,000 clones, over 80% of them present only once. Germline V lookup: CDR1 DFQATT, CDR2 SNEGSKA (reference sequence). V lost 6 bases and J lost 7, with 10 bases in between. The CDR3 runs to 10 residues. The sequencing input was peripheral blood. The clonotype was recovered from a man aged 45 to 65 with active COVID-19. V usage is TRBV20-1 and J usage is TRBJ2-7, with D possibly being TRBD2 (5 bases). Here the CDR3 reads CSAGVAEQYF. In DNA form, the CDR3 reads TGCAGTGCGGGAGTGGCTGAGCAGTACTTC.